This paragraph covers one T cell receptor (beta chain) sequence. Sequencing was performed with immunoSEQ multiplex PCR; in TCRdb, only in-frame clones are kept and a portion is missing. The table shows some 240,000 clones, with over 50% occurring only once. This sample was taken from a study of shared clonotypes between healthy human individuals. The split of CD4+ cells yielded CD45RA+ naive and CD45RA-negative memory subsets. The sequenced sample was memory CD4+ T cells sorted from blood. Subset here: CD45RA-negative fraction. This receptor was obtained from a man aged 25 to 40 in good health.

CDR3 DNA sequence: TGTGCCAGCAGCTATGCCGAGAACACTGAAGCTTTCTTT. Encoded protein: CASSYAENTEAFF. This rearrangement joins TRBV7-9 to TRBJ1-1; D not certain. This CDR3 is 13 amino acids long. The V gene lost 4 bases and the J gene lost 1 base, with 7 bases spanning the gap. Per germline, CDR1 SEHNR and CDR2 FQNEAQ (reference sequence).